These 2 T cell receptor beta chains originate from one sample sequenced in a study of control samples from healthy donors and cancer patients. Sequencing was performed with immunoSEQ multiplex PCR; in TCRdb, only in-frame clones are kept and a portion is missing. The repertoire includes around 100,000 clones, about 91% of them detected once, and 13% to 15% sits in the top ten. The sequenced material came from blood. The receptors originated from a man aged 25 to 40 in good health.

This clone was counted ten times or more. The chain couples TRBV28 to TRBJ2-7; 9 nucleotides align to TRBD1. V lost 6 bases, J lost 2 bases, and 11 bases stayed unmatched. This CDR3 has 16 amino acids. Germline lookup yields CDR1 MDHEN and CDR2 SYDVKM. CDR3 nucleotides: TGTGCCAGCAGGGGACAGGGAGCCGCCGGGGCCTACGAGCAGTACTTC. Translated, it gives CASRGQGAAGAYEQYF.

The rearrangement uses TRBV7-9 and TRBJ1-2; 9 bases line up with TRBD1. CDR1 and CDR2 from the germline V gene are SEHNR and FQNEAQ (reference sequence). The CDR3 runs 14 residues. Trimming took 4 bases from V and 4 from J; bases not matched to a gene: 4. The CDR3 DNA is TGTGCCAGCAGCTGGGGACAGGGCACCTATGGCTACACCTTC. This gives the protein CASSWGQGTYGYTF.